This TCR beta chain was found in a study of vaccination and CD4 T cells after COVID-19. Study observations and caveats: Within the convalescent patients, spike mono-reactivity was found in 304 of 307 vaccine-specific clones.

The treatment was: roughly nine-day PBMC culture with coronavirus spike peptide pools or control peptides (ViraFEST assay). An Oncomine TCR Beta short-read assay was used to sequence the DNA from cultured CD4+ T cells. Cultures of CD4+ T cells served as the source for extracting genomic DNA. TCRdb recomputed calls from the PCR reads with MiXCR, one row per CDR3 protein. Of 20,000 to 30,000 distinct CDR3 sequences detected, around 64% appear once; the ten largest clones hold 20% to 25%. This clonotype was observed a single time. Its antigen is not known. Here the sequenced sample was CD4+ T cells from blood, cultured in vitro, taken after SARS-CoV-2 vaccination. This clonotype was sampled from a human donor who received a COVID-19 vaccine.

Here the CDR3 DNA reads TGCAGTGCTAGAGTCCGGGACAGGGTCTCCGAGCAGTACTTC. This codes for CSARVRDRVSEQYF. The J gene is TRBJ2-7, the V gene TRBV20-1; 9 bases match TRBD1. J gave up 6 bases and V 1 base, and 7 bases lay outside the gene matches. This CDR3 is 14 amino acids long. Germline V gives CDR1 DFQATT, CDR2 SNEGSKA (reference sequence).